This T cell receptor beta chain comes out of a study of shared clonotypes between healthy human individuals. The CDR3 has 15 residues. Germline-derived CDR1 and CDR2 are MNHEY and SMNVEV (reference sequence). The J segment lost 4 bases and the V segment lost 2 bases, leaving 4 bases of the junction unmatched. Remarks on this clone: Its antigen is still unknown.

Whole-study results and caveats: What rarefaction showed was incomplete sorted-subset sequencing despite large depth.

CD45RO-negative cells were positively selected for CCR7, leaving out terminally differentiated effector memory CD45RA+ cells. Clones were sequenced by immunoSEQ multiplex PCR, and TCRdb holds only the in-frame ones, with some missing. Seen here are roughly 770,000 clones, about 96% observed once, and the top ten hold less than 0.25%. This TCR was recovered from a man aged 25 to 40 in good health. Sequenced sample: naive CD8+ T cells sorted from blood. The chain employs TRBV27 and TRBJ2-2, with 7 nucleotides matching TRBD1. The CDR3 region has the DNA TGTGCCAGCAGTTTAGGGACAGAAGTCACCGGGGAGCTGTTTTTT. Its protein product is CASSLGTEVTGELFF.